This TCR beta chain was documented in a study of blood T cell repertoires in COVID-19. Study-wide background: Samples came from the United States, Italy and Spain, spanning acute and convalescent COVID-19. T cells, B-cell-depleted T cells, or PBMCs supplied cDNA or gDNA.

The data were produced by immunoSEQ multiplex PCR, yet TCRdb's version contains in-frame clones alone and is incomplete. The sample consists of almost 200,000 clones, roughly 90% of them appearing once. Cohort allocation depended upon clinical history that participants reported. Trimming cost V 3 bases and J 4 bases, with 7 bases left between them. In germline, CDR1 is MNHNS, CDR2 SASEGT. CDR3 length: 13 residues. The sample consisted of PBMCs or T cells enriched from blood (not recorded which). This sequence joins TRBV6-1 and TRBJ1-5; possible D gene TRBD1, 6 bases. The clonotype was recovered from a woman aged 18-29 years who had recovered from COVID-19. The CDR3 loop is CASSDRGNQPQHF. The CDR3 DNA sequence: TGTGCCAGCAGTGACAGGGGTAATCAGCCCCAGCATTTT.